These T cell receptor beta chains were read from a single sample in a study of spatial heterogeneity in lung cancer. TCRdb used MiXCR to reprocess the 5' RACE reads, holding one entry per CDR3 protein. This table holds under 15,000 distinct CDR3 sequences, roughly an eighth found once. The material sequenced was PBMCs, taken at surgery. The receptors derive from a female donor with early-stage non-small cell lung cancer. Each CDR3 is given with its conserved first and last residue. Fields, in order: V gene, D gene, clone size, J gene, CDR3 protein, CDR3 DNA. D genes are given only for firm matches. A clone size is listed for some rows: how often the clone was seen (once, few, many), or a class if it is expanded.

TRBV12-3/TRBV12-4	.	many	TRBJ1-5	CASRAGTHSPQHF	TGTGCCAGCAGGGCCGGGACACACTCTCCCCAGCATTTT
TRBV7-9	TRBD2	many	TRBJ2-3	CASSLSGSPSDTQYF	TGTGCCAGCAGTTTGAGCGGGAGCCCCTCAGATACGCAGTATTTT
TRBV28	TRBD1	.	TRBJ2-7	CASTLTGVSYEQYF	TGTGCCAGCACCTTGACAGGGGTCAGCTACGAGCAGTACTTC
TRBV5-1	TRBD1	medium-sized	TRBJ2-7	CASSSARDRGAYEQYF	TGCGCCAGCAGCTCGGCCCGGGACAGGGGGGCCTACGAGCAGTACTTC
TRBV29-1	.	.	TRBJ1-5	CSAAAGTRRNQPQHF	TGCAGCGCCGCGGCCGGGACACGACGCAATCAGCCCCAGCATTTT
TRBV7-2	TRBD2	many	TRBJ2-7	CASSPGTSGGSSYEQYF	TGTGCCAGCAGCCCGGGGACTAGCGGGGGGTCTTCCTACGAGCAGTACTTC
TRBV5-1	TRBD2	many	TRBJ2-4	CASSLDGALAGGPSIQYF	TGCGCCAGCAGCTTGGATGGGGCCCTAGCGGGAGGGCCATCAATTCAGTACTTC
TRBV5-1	.	many	TRBJ2-5	CASSLGQGGQETQYF	TGCGCCAGCAGCTTGGGCCAGGGGGGCCAAGAGACCCAGTACTTC
TRBV11-2	.	medium-sized	TRBJ2-1	CASSSGTPYNEQFF	TGTGCCAGCAGCTCCGGGACACCCTACAATGAGCAGTTCTTC
TRBV7-2	.	many	TRBJ2-1	CASSLVRGSYNEQFF	TGTGCCAGCAGCTTAGTTAGGGGGTCCTACAATGAGCAGTTCTTC
TRBV2	.	few	TRBJ2-1	CASSDEGRNEQFF	TGTGCCAGCAGTGACGAAGGGCGGAATGAGCAGTTCTTC
TRBV20-1	.	.	TRBJ2-7	CSARIERTGVRYEQYF	TGCAGTGCTAGAATCGAGCGTACGGGAGTTAGATACGAGCAGTACTTC
TRBV18	.	medium-sized	TRBJ2-7	CASSPDSLYEQYF	TGTGCCAGCTCACCAGACAGTCTCTACGAGCAGTACTTC
TRBV7-3	TRBD2	medium-sized	TRBJ2-1	CASSPRLAGAVANEQFF	TGTGCCAGCAGCCCCCGACTAGCGGGAGCCGTGGCTAATGAGCAGTTCTTC
TRBV30	.	many	TRBJ1-1	CAWSVRGTEAFF	TGTGCCTGGAGTGTCCGGGGGACTGAAGCTTTCTTT
TRBV21-1	.	many	TRBJ1-2	CASSPPTGGNGKFYGYTF	TGTGCCAGCAGCCCGCCGACGGGGGGGAACGGCAAATTTTATGGCTACACCTTC
TRBV5-1	TRBD1	many	TRBJ1-2	CASSTGARGNYGYTF	TGCGCCAGCAGCACAGGGGCGCGGGGGAACTATGGCTACACCTTC
TRBV28	.	medium-sized	TRBJ1-1	CASRHRRANTEAFF	TGTGCCAGCAGACACCGACGGGCCAACACTGAAGCTTTCTTT
TRBV11-2	TRBD1	many	TRBJ1-2	CASSLRDRDYGYTF	TGTGCCAGCAGCTTGCGGGACAGGGACTATGGCTACACCTTC
TRBV29-1	.	medium-sized	TRBJ2-7	CSVGEARYEQYF	TGCAGCGTTGGGGAAGCCCGCTACGAGCAGTACTTC
TRBV3-1	.	many	TRBJ1-6	CASSQDDPRVNSPLHF	TGTGCCAGCAGCCAAGATGATCCGAGAGTTAATTCACCCCTCCACTTT
TRBV2	TRBD1	.	TRBJ2-3	CASNRDRGAFTDTQYF	TGTGCCAGCAATCGGGACAGGGGGGCTTTCACAGATACGCAGTATTTT
TRBV5-4	.	medium-sized	TRBJ2-2	CASSLWASTKELFF	TGTGCCAGCAGCTTGTGGGCCAGCACGAAGGAGCTGTTTTTT
TRBV7-2	.	few	TRBJ2-1	CASSFSEGLYNEQFF	TGTGCCAGCAGCTTTAGCGAGGGCCTCTACAATGAGCAGTTCTTC
TRBV18	TRBD2	many	TRBJ2-7	CASSLPGLAGEEQYF	TGTGCCAGCTCACTCCCGGGACTAGCGGGAGAAGAGCAGTACTTC
TRBV7-9	TRBD2	many	TRBJ2-2	CASSQFAGGPSRELFF	TGTGCCAGCAGCCAGTTTGCGGGAGGGCCGAGTAGGGAGCTGTTTTTT
TRBV20-1	.	medium-sized	TRBJ2-5	CSASTAGVETQYF	TGCAGTGCTAGTACGGCAGGGGTGGAGACCCAGTACTTC
TRBV5-1	.	.	TRBJ1-1	CASSLIDVLGNTEAFF	TGCGCCAGCAGCTTGATAGATGTACTTGGAAACACTGAAGCTTTCTTT
TRBV7-9	.	many	TRBJ1-1	CASSLRAYEAFF	TGTGCCAGCAGCTTGCGGGCCTACGAAGCTTTCTTT
TRBV19	.	medium-sized	TRBJ2-1	CASSPQLPYRASSYNEQFF	TGTGCCAGTAGTCCACAACTACCCTACAGGGCCTCTTCCTACAATGAGCAGTTCTTC
TRBV2	TRBD1	medium-sized	TRBJ2-7	CASSEQGEAYEQYF	TGTGCCAGCAGCGAACAGGGGGAAGCCTACGAGCAGTACTTC